This T cell receptor beta chain was sequenced in a study of blood T cells in healthy people across ages. PCR was performed a second time for about 6 to 12 cycles using a sample-barcoded 5' primer and a J-beta primer mix. TCRdb re-called the 5' RACE reads through MiXCR, storing one row per CDR3 protein. The sample shows some 1.6 million distinct CDR3 sequences, around 36% of them seen only once. With V trimmed by 4 bases and J by 5 bases, 3 bases remained unmatched. Germline assignment: CDR1 MGHDK and CDR2 SYGVNS. The CDR3 is 14 residues long. The draw of peripheral blood yielded approximately 10 milliliters from each donor.

The receptor was isolated from a woman in her 30s in good health. The sequenced sample consisted of blood. This chain uses TRBV25-1 with TRBJ1-2, with 11 bases matching TRBD1. CDR3 sequence: CASSGWDRGYGYTF. CDR3 bases: TGTGCCAGCAGTGGATGGGACAGGGGGTATGGCTACACCTTC.